Included here is one TCR beta chain sequence, with context. The clone's antigen remains unknown. The library came from the immunoSEQ multiplex PCR assay. The multiplex PCR relied on a mix of 60 forward primers for TCR Vbeta segments and 13 reverse primers for TCR Jbeta segments. Amplification of the CDR3 region of rearranged TCR beta genes was performed with a multiplex PCR assay on genomic DNA. The amplified TCR beta libraries were sequenced on the Illumina HiSeq System as 87-base-pair reads. Turning to the authors' computational methods: A later analysis tallied some 79 million unique TCR beta chains across the 610 or so repertoires, and approximately 11 million of those chains were shared by two or more donors. A nearest-neighbor algorithm error-corrected the raw reads and collapsed the reads into unique sequences, merging closely related sequences to remove PCR and sequencing errors. CDR3 sequences were aligned to IMGT reference sequences to assign V, D and J gene segments. For a sequence to be retained, a match of at least six nucleotides was required to both a V gene segment and a J gene segment. Rearrangements were called productive when the CDR3 lacked stop codons and stayed in frame with V and J; all others were non-productive. Following IMGT convention, CDR3 was defined as the stretch from the second conserved V-encoded cysteine up to the conserved J-encoded phenylalanine. Sequences without an unambiguous match to a single V gene segment were excluded from the earlier analysis of almost 600 of the donors. In an earlier analysis of several hundred of the donors, V segments were called functional above 56.7% productive rearrangements and were called segregating when the between-donor standard deviation exceeded 5%. A statistical classification framework was built to diagnose cytomegalovirus status from the catalog of TCR beta chain sequences. In a later analysis, TCR nucleotide sequences were compared against IMGT/GENE-DB human TR gene sequences so that V and J genes could be assigned. A later analysis assigned CDR3 sequences and most-parsimonious VDJ recombination scenarios with the TCRdist pipeline. In a later analysis, each TCR beta chain was defined by its CDR3 amino acid sequence together with its V-gene family, and reads lacking a unique V-gene family were excluded. In a later analysis, some 600 highly shared, low-generation-probability nucleotide sequences were removed to address suspected cross-contamination and a sequencing artifact. In a later analysis, a clonal expansion index was calculated for each public chain from normalized within-repertoire ranks of inferred template counts. A later analysis computed generation probabilities with a VDJ recombination model fitted to out-of-frame rearrangements, and checked the results against IGoR. In a later analysis, TCR-TCR, TCR-HLA and TCR-CMV co-occurrence was scored with hypergeometric tests, and a repertoire-size bias correction was applied to TCR pairs. To estimate false discovery rates, a later analysis permuted the HLA or CMV assignments 20 times. A later analysis grouped co-occurring TCRs with DBSCAN, adding TCRdist sequence similarity when clustering within HLA-allele-positive subsets. Repertoires with fewer than 30,000 or more than 120,000 public chains were left out of co-occurrence clustering, as were about five repertoires with anomalous nucleotide sharing. This is the immuneACCESS table as TCRdb keeps it, with only in-frame sequences that have V and J called. A part of the clones is gone; compared with another copy, unresolved V genes explain less than half, and the rest is unexplained. V, J and clone size were drawn from that table, and D and trimming were deduced from the DNA. The sample has more than 40,000 clones on record. Around 2.2% of the sample comes from the top ten.

In total, approximately 690 healthy bone marrow donors made up the cohort. At the time of sampling, every cohort member was nominally healthy, though immune exposures that went unrecorded were likely present. The donor tested CMV seronegative, placing the donor among the 352 seronegative members of the cohort. A peripheral blood sample was collected from each donor, and TCR beta sequencing was performed on peripheral blood mononuclear cells. The Qiagen DNeasy Blood Extraction Kit was used to extract genomic DNA from the blood cell samples. The CDR3 holds 16 amino acids from the cysteine to the phenylalanine. Only the CDR3 region is kept as DNA, spanning 48 bases read in frame from base 1. Between the V and J ends, shortened by 3 bases and 2 bases respectively, the junction contains 17 bases. From a lookup of the germline V gene, CDR1 and CDR2 are MDHEN and SYDVKM. The record originates from a study of cytomegalovirus exposure and HLA in healthy donors (dated by TCRdb to the late 2010s). About the full investigation: According to an earlier analysis of 587 of the donors, some 170 million T cells yielded 117 million unique TCR beta sequences and approximately 280 Gb of sequence data. About 280 gigabases of sequencing data and approximately 84 million unique TCR sequences were included in an early release covering several hundred HLA-typed donors. Among the approximately 400 genotyped donors, 75% to 90% belonged to the genetic ancestry cluster associated with self-reported Caucasian donors. The study aimed to test whether signatures of past pathogen exposure could be identified by cataloging public T cell receptors. The T cell repertoires of under 700 subjects were profiled by immunosequencing and related to cytomegalovirus serostatus. A separate validation cohort of more than 100 different subjects was used in addition to the approximately 610-subject first cohort. To predict cytomegalovirus infection status, the study combined high-throughput TCR immunosequencing, statistical association of individual TCRs with disease status, and machine learning. A later analysis re-analyzed previously published TCR beta repertoires from roughly 630 donors and added high-resolution HLA genotyping to study TCR occurrence patterns. The later analysis used no new phenotypic data to find candidate immune exposures, relying instead on TCR beta sequences and their occurrence across donors. To decide whether each TCR beta V gene segment behaved as functional or pseudogenic, an earlier analysis of some 540 of the donors relied on high-throughput TCR beta sequencing. Donor age, sex, ethnicity and CMV serostatus were collected together with the repertoire data. A later genetic analysis used genome-wide SNP genotypes for about 65% of the 666 donors, treating that subset as a discovery cohort. Every discovery cohort repertoire had been produced on one sequencing platform. HLA typing covered class I and class II loci at four-digit resolution. Typing coverage varied by locus: roughly 629-630 donors for A, B, C, DRB1 and DQB1; around 560 for DQA1; some 610 for DPA1; more than 450 for DPB1. A few DR-DQ haplotypes were handled as single units for association and clustering because linkage in the cohort was strong. On average, roughly 240,000 unique TCR beta nucleotide sequences were sequenced per donor among 350 to 400 genotyped donors of the cohort, with roughly 20% of those sequences being non-productive. Study-level results and caveats: A later analysis found that most CMV-associated TCR beta chains appeared HLA-restricted, with HLA associations seemingly driven largely by CMV exposure. A few of the identified cytomegalovirus-associated TCR beta chains were confirmed in vitro to be specific for cytomegalovirus antigens. Because counts were too low, about 18 rarely observed V segments, including chromosome 9 orphons, were left out of the earlier analysis of 500 to 650 of the donors. A further reported finding was that TCR beta sequences accurately predicted the HLA-A and HLA-B alleles for most subjects in the first cohort. In a later analysis, several top co-occurrence clusters were reported to appear linked to parvovirus B19, influenza, CMV and Epstein-Barr virus. Some IMGT-functional V segments, including TRBV6-2 and TRBV6-3, could not be told apart with the 87-base-pair reads, so those segments were excluded. Roughly uniform sequencing depth across donors was assumed in presence/absence analyses, although this assumption may not hold. The classifier was reported to diagnose cytomegalovirus status with high specificity and sensitivity in both the original and validation cohorts. CMV serostatus was the only immune exposure information available for the cohort. According to a later genetic analysis, donors in an Asian-associated ancestry cluster had fewer N-insertions in productive TCRs than the roughly 700-donor mean. Correlated functional status among segregating V segments might reflect linkage disequilibrium, but an unknown experimental factor could not be ruled out. Because HLA typing was unavailable for some donors at each locus, only the typed subset was used in association tests. When HLA alleles, especially DR and DQ, strongly co-occurred, TCR associations were difficult to assign to individual alleles. In the study, some 180 TCR beta chains were listed as associated with cytomegalovirus. A later analysis found that TCR association rates varied across HLA loci, with DRB1 alleles showing the most associated TCRs and HLA-C alleles the fewest. Most TCR sequences were seen in very few donors, while some public TCRs were found in many individuals. Compared with equally common non-associated chains, HLA-associated TCR beta chains in a later analysis were more clonally expanded and had lower generation probabilities. A later analysis associated about 16,000 TCR beta sequences with specific HLA alleles at a false discovery rate of 0.05. A cluster of highly shared sequence variants was judged likely to represent a technical artifact of the sequencing pipeline. An association between a missense DCLRE1C variant and V-gene and J-gene trimming of TCR beta chains was found in a later genetic analysis and replicated in an independent cohort. Only TCR beta chains were sequenced in this cohort, and the absence of alpha or paired-chain data limited detectable features. In an earlier analysis of fewer than 750 of the donors, most TCR beta V segments were observed in productive rearrangements about 90% or about 30% of the time, broadly matching IMGT annotations. The authors suggested that the approach could potentially be extended to other disease states and immunological phenotypes.

Sequenced sample: PBMCs. The clonotype comes from a woman between 40 and 55 years old in good health and CMV-seronegative. The sequence joins TRBV28 to TRBJ2-7, with TRBD1 perhaps the D gene, on 7 matching bases. The CDR3 region: CASSFPVQGGPYEQYF. Read as DNA, the sequence is TGTGCCAGCAGTTTTCCCGTCCAGGGGGGTCCCTACGAGCAGTACTTC. With the rest looked up from the reference TRBV28 and TRBJ2-7 genes rather than sequenced, the full variable domain is DVKVTQSSRYLVKRTGEKVFLECVQDMDHENMFWYRQDPGLGLRLIYFSYDVKMKEKGDIPEGYSVSREKKERFSLILESASTNQTSMYLCASSFPVQGGPYEQYFGPGTRLTVT.